This entry lists 14 T cell receptor beta chains sequenced from one sample in a study of shared clonotypes between healthy human individuals (dated by TCRdb to 2019 to 2021). Library method: the immunoSEQ multiplex PCR assay. TCRdb obtained this table from immuneACCESS and retained in-frame rearrangements with V and J assigned. These tables miss some clones; where compared with another copy, unresolved V genes account for less than half of the shortfall, and the remainder is unexplained. The sample has approximately 740,000 clones on record, more than 85% of them singletons. In total, the top ten clones hold around 24% of the sample. CD8 naive samples were CD45RO-negative cells positively selected for CCR7, giving a CD45RA+CCR7+ population that excluded TemRA cells. Sequencing was carried out using naive CD8+ T cells sorted from blood. This specimen's cell subset or site label, interpreted: CD45RA+CCR7+. These receptors were obtained from a man aged 25-45 years in good health.

This chain uses TRBV27 with TRBJ2-7, with D possibly being TRBD1 (5 bases). Trimming removed 2 bases at V and 3 bases at J, with 8 bases between. This CDR3 contains 13 residues. Germline CDR1 and CDR2: MNHEY and SMNVEV (reference sequence). The CDR3 nucleotides read TGTGCCAGCAGTTTAGGACAATACTACGAGCAGTACTTC. Translation: CASSLGQYYEQYF.

This chain uses TRBV29-1 with TRBJ2-3; D perhaps matches TRBD2 (5 bases). Between the trimmed V and J ends, which lost 6 bases and 8 bases, there was a span of 15 bases. Germline loops: CDR1 SQVTM, CDR2 ANQGSEA. The CDR3 contains 12 residues. CDR3 amino acids: CSVEDTRRTQYF. The CDR3 coding sequence is TGCAGCGTAGAGGATACTAGGCGTACGCAGTATTTT.

The J gene is TRBJ2-5, the V gene TRBV5-1; 8 positions agree with TRBD1. The germline CDR1 and CDR2 sequences are SGHRS and YFSETQ. The CDR3 covers 14 residues. V dropped 3 bases and J dropped 7; count of bases not matched to a gene: 8. CDR3 in amino acids: CASSSWQGARTQYF. DNA of the CDR3: TGCGCCAGCAGCTCCTGGCAGGGGGCAAGGACCCAGTACTTC.

The chain employs TRBV5-1 and TRBJ1-2; possible D gene TRBD1, 5 bases. The CDR3 is 15 amino acids. Germline V CDR1 and CDR2: SGHRS, YFSETQ. Between the trimmed V and J ends, which lost 3 bases and 5 bases, there was a span of 17 bases. CDR3 amino acids: CASSSNQGSGYGYTF. As DNA, the CDR3 is TGCGCCAGCAGCTCTAATCAGGGCAGCGGATATGGCTACACCTTC.

The chain uses TRBV7-9 and TRBJ2-1; 7 bases are a match to TRBD1. Germline V gives CDR1 SEHNR, CDR2 FQNEAQ (reference sequence). J gave up 9 bases and V 8 bases, and 7 bases lay outside the gene matches. The CDR3 runs 12 residues. The CDR3 loop reads CASGKGGVEQFF. CDR3 DNA sequence: TGTGCCAGCGGGAAAGGGGGCGTTGAGCAGTTCTTC.

The chain links TRBV2 to TRBJ2-4; 7 positions agree with TRBD1. CDR1 is SNHLY, CDR2 FYNNEI, per germline. The CDR3 sequence is 17 residues long. With V trimmed by 2 bases and J by 0 bases, 7 bases remained unmatched. In DNA, the CDR3 is TGTGCCAGCAGTGAAAGGGGGACAGCCCAAGCCAAAAACATTCAGTACTTC. Amino acid sequence: CASSERGTAQAKNIQYF.

Here the CDR3 DNA reads TGCGCCAGCAGCTTGGTGCAGGGGAGTCACTACGAGCAGTACTTC. It specifies CASSLVQGSHYEQYF. The chain joins TRBV5-1 to TRBJ2-7; D possibly corresponds to TRBD1 (6 bases). The CDR3 extends over 15 amino acids. V lost 0 bases to trimming and J lost 3 bases, with 13 bases between them. Looked up from germline, CDR1 is SGHRS and CDR2 is YFSETQ.

About this clone: This specimen includes other DNA sequences encoding the same CDR3. The chain combines TRBV7-3 with TRBJ2-2, with D possibly TRBD1 on 6 matching bases. CDR1 and CDR2 (germline): SGHTA, FQGTGA. The V end was cut by 2 bases, the J end by 6 bases, with 7 bases between. The CDR3 sequence is 13 residues long. CDR3 DNA sequence: TGTGCCAGCAGCTTATCAGGGGCCGGGGAGCTGTTTTTT. It is translated as CASSLSGAGELFF. The entire variable domain, with the rest obtained from reference TRBV7-3 and TRBJ2-2, is as follows: GAGVSQTPSNKVTEKGKYVELRCDPISGHTALYWYRQSLGQGPEFLIYFQGTGAADDSGLPNDRFFAVRPEGSVSTLKIQRTERGDSAVYLCASSLSGAGELFFGEGSRLTVL.

Details on this clone: The identical CDR3 is also encoded by other nucleotide sequences in the sample. The chain joins TRBV27 to TRBJ2-1, with D uncertain. The ends were cut back, 2 bases at V and 8 bases at J, with 1 base in the middle. The germline V gene encodes CDR1 MNHEY and CDR2 SMNVEV (reference sequence). This CDR3 has 10 amino acids. CDR3 loop: CASSLDEQFF. The CDR3 DNA sequence: TGTGCCAGCAGTTTAGATGAGCAGTTCTTC.

The chain carries TRBV7-9 and TRBJ2-7; D may match TRBD1 or TRBD2 (5 bases each). V shed 0 bases and J shed 4 bases, with 10 bases lying between them. The CDR3 length is 14 residues. Germline values: CDR1 SEHNR, CDR2 FQNEAQ (reference sequence). CDR3 in amino acids: CASSLAGTYYEQYF. The CDR3 DNA is TGTGCCAGCAGCTTAGCGGGGACGTATTACGAGCAGTACTTC.

On this clone itself: Because the CDR3's place on the DNA is in doubt, the DNA is left out and the CDR3 is given as listed by TCRdb. The V gene is TRBV30, the J gene TRBJ2-1; the DNA was not used to check the table's D call, TRBD2. In germline, CDR1 is GTSNPN, CDR2 SVGIG (reference sequence). Both ends counted, the CDR3 spans 16 residues. This CDR3 is CARPRLAGYPCNEQFF.

The J gene is TRBJ2-1, the V gene TRBV11-2, with D possibly being TRBD2 (6 bases). CDR1 is SGHAT and CDR2 is FQNNGV in the germline V gene. With 5 bases removed from V and 0 bases from J, the gap between germline ends came to 14 bases. The CDR3 spans 16 residues. DNA for the CDR3: TGTGCCAGCAGCCCCAACGGGGGAAGCTCCTACAATGAGCAGTTCTTC. It yields the protein CASSPNGGSSYNEQFF.

The CDR3 DNA follows: TGTGCCATCAGTGAGTCACGGGGGGAGAGGGTAATCTACGAGCAGTACTTC. It is translated as CAISESRGERVIYEQYF. This chain uses TRBV10-3 with TRBJ2-7, with TRBD2 identical over 7 bases. CDR1 and CDR2 from the germline V gene are ENHRY and SYGVKD. This CDR3 contains 17 residues. V dropped 0 bases and J dropped 3; count of bases not matched to a gene: 11.

This clone has just a few counts. The CDR3 is CASNLRGSNQPQHF. Here the CDR3 DNA reads TGTGCCTCTAATCTGAGGGGTAGCAATCAGCCCCAGCATTTT. The chain has TRBV19 and TRBJ1-5; D possibly corresponds to TRBD1 (5 bases). Germline V lookup: CDR1 LNHDA, CDR2 SQIVND (reference sequence). The CDR3 runs 14 residues. V gave up 11 bases and J gave up 0 bases, with 14 bases separating them. Variable domain in full (rest from reference TRBV19 and TRBJ1-5): DGGITQSPKYLFRKEGQNVTLSCEQNLNHDAMYWYRQDPGQGLRLIYYSQIVNDFQKGDIAEGYSVSREKKESFPLTVTSAQKNPTAFYLCASNLRGSNQPQHFGDGTRLSIL.